The 24 T cell receptor beta chains listed next were all sequenced from one sample in a study of blood T cells in healthy people across ages. Sample-barcoded 5' priming and a J-beta primer mix drove a second PCR of roughly 7 to 11 cycles. TCRdb reprocessed the 5' RACE reads via MiXCR and lists one record per CDR3 protein. The sample records 380,000 or so distinct CDR3 sequences, 45% to 60% being singletons. Sequencing was carried out using blood. The source of these receptors is a man aged 55 to 69 in good health.

The rearrangement links TRBV11-2 to TRBJ2-1; D uncertain. Trimming took 3 bases from V and 7 from J, leaving 4 bases between them. The CDR3 is made up of 11 amino acids. The germline V gene encodes CDR1 SGHAT and CDR2 FQNNGV. The DNA of the CDR3 is TGTGCCAGCAGCTTCGAAAATGAGCAGTTCTTC. Translated, it gives CASSFENEQFF.

V and J are TRBV9 and TRBJ1-1; 9 nucleotides match TRBD1. The CDR3 has 15 residues. V trimming: 1 base; J trimming: 5 bases; junction bases outside the gene matches: 6. In germline, CDR1 is SGDLS, CDR2 YYNGEE. Here the CDR3 DNA reads TGTGCCAGCAGCGTAAGGGACAGGGTAAATACTGAAGCTTTCTTT. Its translation: CASSVRDRVNTEAFF.

The gene calls are TRBV4-3 and TRBJ2-4, with D perhaps TRBD2 (6 bases). Matching the DNA end better, TRBJ2-5 makes the J call doubtful. CDR1 LGHNA and CDR2 YSLEER come from the germline V gene. The CDR3 is 14 amino acids. CDR3: CASSHLLAQETQYF. The CDR3 DNA reads TGCGCCAGCAGCCACTTACTAGCCCAAGAGACCCAGTACTTC.

V is TRBV5-1 and J is TRBJ2-4, with 10 bases fitting TRBD2. The better agreement between TRBJ2-7 and the DNA end casts doubt on the J call. This CDR3 comprises 16 residues. Germline CDR1 and CDR2: SGHRS and YFSETQ. CDR3 amino acids: CASSLEASGGLYEQYF. Written as DNA, the CDR3 is TGCGCCAGCAGCTTGGAGGCTAGCGGGGGCCTCTACGAGCAGTACTTC.

This clonotype was found once. This chain links TRBV12-3 or TRBV12-4 with TRBJ1-2; D call uncertain. The CDR3 spans 15 residues. V lost 6 bases to trimming and J lost 8 bases, with 22 bases between them. The DNA for the CDR3 is TGTGCCAGCAGCCACCCACCCCAAGGGATAGGGGGCTACACCTTC. Its translation: CASSHPPQGIGGYTF.

This clonotype was recorded a few times. The chain joins TRBV7-2 to TRBJ2-1; TRBD2 aligns across 8 bases. The junction had 10 bases not matched to a gene; V was cut back by 7 bases and J by 5 bases. CDR1 and CDR2 (germline): SGHTA, FQGNSA. This CDR3 spans 15 amino acids. Here the CDR3 reads CASTLSGSPNNEQFF. Here the CDR3 DNA reads TGTGCCAGCACCTTGAGCGGGAGCCCGAACAATGAGCAGTTCTTC.

This chain joins TRBV4-1 and TRBJ2-6; D ambiguous. Looked up from germline, CDR1 is MGHRA and CDR2 is YSYEKL. Trimming shortened V by 1 base and J by 1 base, and 5 bases separated the two germline ends. The CDR3 is made up of 15 amino acids. DNA for the CDR3: TGCGCCAGCAGCCAAGTGACTTCTGGGGCCAACGTCCTGACTTTC. As protein: CASSQVTSGANVLTF.

This clonotype appeared a single time. One junction end does not reproduce the germline sequence, and a read error may be involved. V usage is TRBV15 and J usage is TRBJ1-1, with 9 bases lining up with TRBD1. Germline CDR1 LNHNV, CDR2 YYDKDF (reference sequence). The CDR3 consists of 15 residues. The CDR3 region is CATSRARDRATEAFF. CDR3 sequence (DNA): TGTGCCACCAGCAGGGCCCGGGACAGGGCGACTGAGGCTTTCTTT.

This chain uses TRBV4-2 with TRBJ2-1; D may be TRBD1 (7 bases). Between the trimmed V and J ends, which lost 1 base and 4 bases, there was a span of 14 bases. CDR1 and CDR2 from the germline V gene are LGHNA and YNFKEQ. The CDR3 is 16 amino acids. The CDR3 DNA is TGTGCCAGCAGCCAAGTAGGGCAGGGGGGTTACAATGAGCAGTTCTTC. Translated: CASSQVGQGGYNEQFF.

The table lists this clonotype with a few counts. V usage is TRBV12-3 or TRBV12-4 and J usage is TRBJ2-1; the D is unclear. CDR3 size: 11 residues. V was clipped by 3 bases and J by 6 bases, with 3 bases between them. This chain's CDR3 is CASSFINEQFF. The DNA of the CDR3 is TGTGCCAGCAGTTTTATCAATGAGCAGTTCTTC.

The chain carries TRBV6-1 and TRBJ2-7, with D possibly TRBD1 on 6 matching bases. The J call may be incorrect, as the DNA end agrees better with TRBJ2-4. The CDR3 has 14 amino acids. Germline CDR1 is MNHNS and CDR2 is SASEGT. The CDR3 bases are TGTGCCAGCAGTGGTGTAGGGGGAGCAGACATTCAGTACTTC. It yields the protein CASSGVGGADIQYF.

This chain uses TRBV20-1 with TRBJ2-6, with TRBD2 matching over 8 bases. V trimming: 0 bases; J trimming: 0 bases; junction bases outside the gene matches: 7. This CDR3 is 18 amino acids long. Per the germline V gene, CDR1 is DFQATT and CDR2 is SNEGSKA (reference sequence). For the CDR3, the DNA is TGCAGTGCTAGAGATACCCTAGCGGGCGCCTCTGGGGCCAACGTCCTGACTTTC. It translates to CSARDTLAGASGANVLTF.

This clonotype has more than one count but fewer than ten. This chain links TRBV6-1 with TRBJ2-7; D is uncertain. Deletions cut 7 bases from V and 0 bases from J, with 16 bases between. Germline CDR1 reads MNHNS; CDR2 reads SASEGT. The CDR3 has 15 amino acids. CDR3: CASKEAPQNSYEQYF. The CDR3 region has the DNA TGTGCCAGCAAGGAAGCGCCTCAAAACTCCTACGAGCAGTACTTC.

J is TRBJ2-4 and V is TRBV5-1, with a weak D call TRBD1 (6 bases). The J call is in doubt because the DNA end fits TRBJ2-7 better. The germline gives CDR1 SGHRS, CDR2 YFSETQ. There are 13 residues in the CDR3. The CDR3 is CASRYQGSYEQYF. CDR3 DNA: TGCGCCAGCAGATACCAGGGGAGTTACGAGCAGTACTTC.

The chain recombines TRBV5-5 with TRBJ2-5; D might be TRBD2 (6 bases). V was shortened by 1 base and J by 2 bases, with 9 bases between the two germline ends. Germline CDR1 SGHKS, CDR2 YYEKEE (reference sequence). The CDR3 has 14 residues. This chain's CDR3 is CASSLPRGQETQYF. The DNA of the CDR3 is TGTGCCAGCAGCTTGCCACGGGGGCAAGAGACCCAGTACTTC. Drawing the rest from reference TRBV5-5 and TRBJ2-5, the complete variable domain is DAGVTQSPTHLIKTRGQQVTLRCSPISGHKSVSWYQQVLGQGPQFIFQYYEKEERGRGNFPDRFSARQFPNYSSELNVNALLLGDSALYLCASSLPRGQETQYFGPGTRLLVL.

This CDR3 is CASSQSGIGYTF. The CDR3 DNA sequence: TGTGCCAGCAGCCAGTCCGGGATTGGCTACACCTTC. This rearrangement joins TRBV7-2 to TRBJ1-2; D not resolved. V was shortened by 5 bases and J by 7 bases, with 11 bases between the two germline ends. The CDR3 is 12 residues long. Germline lookup yields CDR1 SGHTA and CDR2 FQGNSA.

This chain joins TRBV5-1 and TRBJ2-2; no firm D call. The CDR3 has 12 residues. Germline CDR1 reads SGHRS; CDR2 reads YFSETQ. The ends were cut back, 4 bases at V and 8 bases at J, with 9 bases in the middle. CDR3 residues: CASSESSGELFF. The CDR3 DNA sequence: TGCGCCAGCAGCGAATCCTCAGGGGAGCTGTTTTTT.

A single count supports this clonotype. This clone may be a read error of a much larger clone one base away. The chain uses TRBV29-1 and TRBJ1-2; 8 bases align to TRBD1. This CDR3 has 12 residues. Per the germline V gene, CDR1 is SQVTM and CDR2 is ANQGSEA. Unmatched junction bases numbered 12, after V lost 8 bases and J lost 10 bases. Here the CDR3 reads CSFQGAQGDYTF. Written as DNA, the CDR3 is TGCAGCTTCCAGGGGGCGCAGGGTGACTACACCTTC. The full variable domain, rest sourced from reference TRBV29-1 and TRBJ1-2, is SAVISQKPSRDICQRGTSLTIQCQVDSQVTMMFWYRQQPGQSLTLIATANQGSEATYESGFVIDKFPISRPNLTFSTLTVSNMSPEDSSIYLCSFQGAQGDYTFGSGTRLTVV.

A remark on this clonotype: This sequence may be a read error, since a much larger clone differs from it by one base. V is TRBV7-2 and J is TRBJ2-3; D uncertain. CDR3 length: 11 amino acids. Per germline, CDR1 SGHTA and CDR2 FQGNSA. Here the CDR3 reads CASGSLDTRYF. The CDR3 nucleotides are TGTGCCAGCGGATCCCTAGATACGCGGTATTTT.

This clonotype was counted many times. The chain employs TRBV12-3 or TRBV12-4 and TRBJ2-7, with D tentatively TRBD1 (6 bases). The CDR3 sequence is 15 residues long. V gave up 6 bases and J gave up 4 bases, with 19 bases separating them. CDR3 sequence reads: CASSRRTSGDYEQYF. The CDR3 DNA reads TGTGCCAGCAGCCGTAGGACATCAGGGGATTACGAGCAGTACTTC.

In this sample, this clonotype turned up a few times. V is TRBV7-9 and J is TRBJ2-5; no clear D gene. V was cut by 3 bases and J by 4 bases, with 12 bases left in between. In germline, CDR1 is SEHNR, CDR2 FQNEAQ (reference sequence). CDR3 length equals 14 residues. The CDR3 loop is CASSLTPTRETQYF. CDR3 DNA sequence: TGTGCCAGCAGCTTGACCCCGACGAGAGAGACCCAGTACTTC.

The chain employs TRBV20-1 and TRBJ1-1, with D possibly matching TRBD1 (5 bases). The length of the CDR3 is 15 residues. Germline lookup yields CDR1 DFQATT and CDR2 SNEGSKA (reference sequence). V lost 3 bases and J 0 bases, leaving 14 bases between the germline ends. CDR3 amino acids: CSARGLRDMNTEAFF. Here the CDR3 DNA reads TGCAGTGCTAGGGGACTCCGGGATATGAACACTGAAGCTTTCTTT.

In this sample, this clonotype turned up once. This rearrangement joins TRBV29-1 to TRBJ2-1, with D possibly TRBD2 on 5 matching bases. V shed 0 bases and J shed 4 bases, with 13 bases lying between them. The CDR3 has 15 amino acids. Looked up from germline, CDR1 is SQVTM and CDR2 is ANQGSEA. This CDR3 reads CSVEDGRPGYNEQFF. CDR3 bases: TGCAGCGTTGAAGATGGGAGACCCGGATACAATGAGCAGTTCTTC.

The chain joins TRBV28 to TRBJ1-1, with TRBD1 as a possible D gene (5 bases). The CDR3 loop spans 14 amino acids. Looked up from germline, CDR1 is MDHEN and CDR2 is SYDVKM. The V and J ends lost 6 bases and 6 bases respectively, with 17 bases between them. The CDR3 DNA sequence: TGTGCCAGCAGCCCCCCCCCAGGGACGGCTGAAGCTTTCTTT. Protein: CASSPPPGTAEAFF.